These 25 T cell receptor beta chains were all obtained from the same sample, sequenced in a study of blood T cell repertoires in COVID-19 (dated by TCRdb to between 2020 and 2021). The method behind the library was the immunoSEQ multiplex PCR assay. TCRdb's version of the immuneACCESS table is confined to in-frame rearrangements and falls short of the full clone set. An unresolved V gene accounts for under half of the shortfall where checked; the remainder is of unknown origin. The sample table holds about 170,000 clones, of which more than 85% were seen once. The ten largest clones take up 1% to 1.5% of the sample. Material: PBMCs or T cells enriched from blood (not recorded which). These receptors all stem from a human donor with acute COVID-19. The donor label of this sample is uncertain.

The rearrangement joins TRBV20-1 to TRBJ2-4; D is perhaps TRBD2 (5 bases). CDR1 DFQATT and CDR2 SNEGSKA come from the germline V gene (reference sequence). The CDR3 runs to 15 residues. The V and J ends lost 3 bases and 7 bases respectively, with 19 bases between them. The CDR3 sequence: CSASTAFGTGNIQYF. The DNA of the CDR3 is TGCAGTGCTAGTACGGCCTTCGGAACGGGGAACATTCAGTACTTC.

The rearrangement joins TRBV7-9 to TRBJ1-2; 8 nucleotides agree with TRBD1. Germline CDR1 is SEHNR and CDR2 is FQNEAQ (reference sequence). The V and J ends lost 5 bases and 4 bases, in that order; junction bases with no gene match: 12. The CDR3 consists of 16 residues. In DNA form, the CDR3 reads TGTGCCAGCAGCAACGACCCGGACAGGGTTGTCTATGGCTACACCTTC. Translated, it gives CASSNDPDRVVYGYTF.

This chain links TRBV20-1 with TRBJ1-2; D call uncertain. V gave up 3 bases and J gave up 8 bases, with 10 bases separating them. The CDR3 runs 11 residues. Germline V gives CDR1 DFQATT, CDR2 SNEGSKA (reference sequence). The CDR3: CSARWLNGYTF. As DNA, the CDR3 is TGCAGTGCTAGGTGGCTGAACGGCTACACCTTC.

The chain is built from TRBV5-8 and TRBJ1-5; TRBD1 is a possible D gene (6 bases). Germline CDR1 SGHTS, CDR2 YDEGEE. The V and J ends lost 1 base and 7 bases respectively, with 6 bases between them. The CDR3 is 12 residues long. CDR3 region: CASSLRGQPQHF. DNA for the CDR3: TGTGCCAGCAGCTTGAGGGGGCAGCCCCAGCATTTT.

This sequence joins TRBV29-1 and TRBJ2-7, with 8 bases that match TRBD2. There are 11 residues in the CDR3. After removal of 7 bases from V and 9 bases from J, the junction contained 8 bases not matched to a gene. The V gene's germline CDR1 is SQVTM and CDR2 ANQGSEA. CDR3 amino acids: CSARGGDGQYF. For the CDR3, the DNA is TGCAGCGCCCGGGGGGGGGACGGGCAGTACTTC.

The chain uses TRBV19 and TRBJ2-1; 10 nucleotides align to TRBD2. CDR3 size: 17 residues. In germline, CDR1 is LNHDA, CDR2 SQIVND (reference sequence). The ends lost 4 bases at V and 5 bases at J; junction bases unmatched: 11. The CDR3: CASSRTGSGGANNEQFF. The CDR3 DNA reads as TGTGCCAGTAGTAGGACCGGAAGCGGGGGGGCAAACAATGAGCAGTTCTTC.

This chain links TRBV19 with TRBJ2-4; 7 bases line up with TRBD1. CDR3 length: 15 amino acids. With 3 bases clipped from V and 5 bases from J, the junction kept 7 bases outside the gene matches. Germline V gene lookup returns CDR1 LNHDA and CDR2 SQIVND (reference sequence). CDR3 loop: CASSIRGNQENIQYF. CDR3 bases: TGTGCCAGTAGTATCAGGGGGAACCAAGAAAACATTCAGTACTTC.

The chain carries TRBV6-6 and TRBJ1-3; TRBD1 is a possible D gene (5 bases). V was shortened by 11 bases and J by 0 bases, with 20 bases between the two germline ends. This CDR3 is built from 16 residues. Looked up from germline, CDR1 is MNHNY and CDR2 is SVGAGI (reference sequence). CDR3 sequence reads: CACVLDISSSGNTIYF. The CDR3, as DNA: TGTGCCTGCGTTTTGGACATCTCGAGCTCTGGAAACACCATATATTTT.

The J gene is TRBJ1-5, the V gene TRBV2, with a weak D call TRBD1 (6 bases). V shed 6 bases and J shed 4 bases, with 10 bases lying between them. Germline CDR1 reads SNHLY; CDR2 reads FYNNEI. The CDR3 is 13 amino acids. For the CDR3, the DNA is TGTGCCAGCAGGTTGACAGGAAATCAGCCCCAGCATTTT. Translation gives CASRLTGNQPQHF.

The V and J genes are TRBV2 and TRBJ2-5; the D gene is possibly TRBD2 (5 bases). The CDR3 runs 12 residues. The V gene lost 7 bases and the J gene lost 5 bases, with 11 bases spanning the gap. CDR1 is SNHLY, CDR2 FYNNEI, per germline. CDR3 nucleotide sequence: TGTGCCAGCAAAAGAGAGCGGGAGACCCAGTACTTC. Its protein product is CASKRERETQYF.

This chain uses TRBV6-4 with TRBJ2-3; TRBD1 aligns across 10 bases. Trimming took 6 bases from V and 1 from J; bases not matched to a gene: 4. Germline CDR1 and CDR2: MRHNA and SNTAGT. The CDR3 totals 15 residues. The CDR3 DNA reads TGTGCCAGCAGCGTCGGGACAGGGGGCACAGATACGCAGTATTTT. Translation: CASSVGTGGTDTQYF.

J is TRBJ1-5 and V is TRBV9; 10 bases align to TRBD1. The CDR3 consists of 18 residues. CDR1 is SGDLS and CDR2 is YYNGEE in the germline V gene. Trimming removed 3 bases from V and 2 bases from J; junction bases left unmatched: 11. DNA for the CDR3: TGTGCCAGCAGCGAGACAGGGGGCGCAGGGGGTGGCAATCAGCCCCAGCATTTT. It encodes CASSETGGAGGGNQPQHF.

This rearrangement joins TRBV7-9 to TRBJ1-2, with 7 bases matching TRBD1. The CDR3 runs to 14 residues. Germline assignment: CDR1 SEHNR and CDR2 FQNEAQ (reference sequence). Trimming removed 5 bases from V and 2 bases from J; junction bases left unmatched: 5. CDR3 loop: CASSDNRGNYGYTF. The DNA for the CDR3 is TGTGCCAGCAGCGACAACAGGGGAAACTATGGCTACACCTTC.

The chain carries TRBV2 and TRBJ2-3; 8 nucleotides line up with TRBD2. Germline assignment: CDR1 SNHLY and CDR2 FYNNEI. With 7 bases clipped from V and 4 bases from J, the junction kept 7 bases outside the gene matches. The CDR3 runs 14 residues. The CDR3 is CASTGTSISDTQYF. The CDR3 bases are TGTGCCAGCACCGGGACTAGTATCTCAGATACGCAGTATTTT.

V gene TRBV7-8 combines with J gene TRBJ1-2; possible D gene TRBD1, 6 bases. This CDR3 contains 16 residues. The germline V and J ends were trimmed by 5 bases and 4 bases, with 20 bases remaining between them. Germline V gene data show CDR1 as SGHVS and CDR2 as FQNEAQ. CDR3 loop: CASSGFEGGVTYGYTF. CDR3 in DNA: TGTGCCAGCAGCGGCTTCGAGGGGGGGGTTACCTATGGCTACACCTTC.

V is TRBV6-2 or TRBV6-3 and J is TRBJ2-7; D gene unclear. Germline assignment: CDR1 MNHEY and CDR2 SVGEGT. This CDR3 region has 13 residues. V gave up 0 bases and J gave up 5 bases, with 8 bases separating them. Written as DNA, the CDR3 is TGTGCCAGCAGTTACTCGGAGTTCAACGAGCAGTACTTC. Amino acids: CASSYSEFNEQYF.

Here the CDR3 reads CASSLEGQGYGYTF. The CDR3 nucleotides read TGTGCCAGCAGCTTAGAAGGACAGGGTTATGGCTACACCTTC. This rearrangement joins TRBV7-9 to TRBJ1-2, with TRBD1 matching 8 bases. Per germline, CDR1 SEHNR and CDR2 FQNEAQ (reference sequence). The CDR3 has 14 residues. V shed 1 base, J shed 5 bases, and the junction held 3 bases outside the gene matches.

The CDR3 DNA sequence: TGTGCCAGCAGCTCGACACCCTCGAGCTCCTATAATTCACCCCTCCACTTT. Protein: CASSSTPSSSYNSPLHF. V is TRBV5-6 and J is TRBJ1-6; D gene ambiguous. The CDR3 has 17 residues. Trimming cost V 3 bases and J 0 bases, with 13 bases left between them. The V gene's germline CDR1 is SGHDT and CDR2 YYEEEE. The whole variable domain, filled in from reference TRBV5-6 and TRBJ1-6, reads DAGVTQSPTHLIKTRGQQVTLRCSPKSGHDTVSWYQQALGQGPQFIFQYYEEEERQRGNFPDRFSGHQFPNYSSELNVNALLLGDSALYLCASSSTPSSSYNSPLHFGNGTRLTVT.

This chain joins TRBV25-1 and TRBJ2-2; unclear D gene. Germline V lookup: CDR1 MGHDK, CDR2 SYGVNS. The CDR3 has 15 amino acids. V was clipped by 3 bases and J by 1 base, with 9 bases between them. The CDR3 protein is CASSEWAQNTGELFF. The CDR3 DNA sequence: TGTGCCAGCAGTGAGTGGGCACAGAACACCGGGGAGCTGTTTTTT. Drawing the rest from reference TRBV25-1 and TRBJ2-2, the complete variable domain is EADIYQTPRYLVIGTGKKITLECSQTMGHDKMYWYQQDPGMELHLIHYSYGVNSTEKGDLSSESTVSRIRTEHFPLTLESARPSHTSQYLCASSEWAQNTGELFFGEGSRLTVL.

This sequence joins TRBV29-1 and TRBJ2-5; 7 bases line up with TRBD2. V was pared by 4 bases and J by 4 bases, with 3 bases of the junction left unmatched. Germline V gene data show CDR1 as SQVTM and CDR2 as ANQGSEA. The CDR3 has 12 amino acids. The CDR3 region has the DNA TGCAGCGTTGGACAGCGGGGAGAGACCCAGTACTTC. Encoded protein: CSVGQRGETQYF.

The chain carries TRBV3-1 (or the pseudogene TRBV3-2) and TRBJ1-4, with D possibly matching TRBD1 (5 bases). This CDR3 has 16 amino acids. The ends were cut back, 0 bases at V and 7 bases at J, with 15 bases in the middle. Germline V gene sequence: CDR1 LGHDT, CDR2 YNNKEL (reference sequence). CDR3 DNA sequence: TGTGCCAGCAGCCAAGATGGGAGGGGAGGGCGTGAAAAACTGTTTTTT. This codes for CASSQDGRGGREKLFF.

The V gene is TRBV5-4, the J gene TRBJ2-1, with TRBD2 identical over 11 bases. Germline V CDR1 and CDR2: SGHNT, YYREEE (reference sequence). V shed 0 bases and J 10 bases; nucleotides not matched to a gene: 6. There are 15 residues in the CDR3. Here the CDR3 reads CASSLALAGGQEQFF. The CDR3 DNA is TGTGCCAGCAGCTTGGCGTTAGCGGGGGGGCAGGAGCAGTTCTTC.

The rearrangement joins TRBV19 to TRBJ2-2; 7 bases agree with TRBD2. Germline loops: CDR1 LNHDA, CDR2 SQIVND (reference sequence). This CDR3 is 16 amino acids long. Trimming cost V 9 bases and J 0 bases; bases outside gene matches: 10. The CDR3: CASQVRGESNTGELFF. CDR3 nucleotides: TGTGCCAGCCAAGTCCGGGGGGAATCGAACACCGGGGAGCTGTTTTTT. The whole variable domain, remainder taken from reference TRBV19 and TRBJ2-2, is DGGITQSPKYLFRKEGQNVTLSCEQNLNHDAMYWYRQDPGQGLRLIYYSQIVNDFQKGDIAEGYSVSREKKESFPLTVTSAQKNPTAFYLCASQVRGESNTGELFFGEGSRLTVL.

The rearrangement uses TRBV29-1 and TRBJ2-5; 10 bases fit TRBD2. The V segment lost 4 bases and the J segment 1 base; nucleotides outside the gene matches: 6. Germline assignment: CDR1 SQVTM and CDR2 ANQGSEA. The CDR3 runs 15 residues. The CDR3 loop is CSVVPGLAVQETQYF. The CDR3 nucleotides read TGCAGCGTTGTCCCTGGACTAGCGGTCCAAGAGACCCAGTACTTC.

This sequence joins TRBV3-1 (or the pseudogene TRBV3-2) and TRBJ1-3; the D gene is possibly TRBD1 (5 bases). CDR1 LGHDT and CDR2 YNNKEL come from the germline V gene (reference sequence). V shed 1 base and J shed 2 bases, with 15 bases lying between them. This CDR3 comprises 17 residues. The CDR3 sequence: CASSQVPGTLAGNTIYF. In DNA form, the CDR3 reads TGTGCCAGCAGCCAAGTCCCCGGGACTCTGGCTGGAAACACCATATATTTT.